Below, 25 T cell receptor beta chains from the same sample are listed, as sequenced in a study of beta chain features in type 1 diabetes. General observations from the study: Significant though moderate, a shortening of TCRB CDR3s appeared in all four CD4+ subsets of Type 1 diabetes patients.

What was sequenced were expressed TCRB transcripts, since all of the isolated RNA had been reverse transcribed. Data came from immunoSEQ multiplex PCR; TCRdb stores just in-frame clones and leaves some out. The sample yields hundreds of thousands of clones, more than 13% seen once. For these TCRs, the target antigens are not known. The sample taken for sequencing was naive CD4+ T cells from blood. These TCRs come from a young man with type 1 diabetes.

A few counts support this clone. The chain joins TRBV29-1 to TRBJ2-6; possible D gene TRBD2, 7 bases. Trimming took off 0 bases at V and 5 bases at J, with 26 bases between the two ends. Germline CDR1 is SQVTM and CDR2 is ANQGSEA. The CDR3 is 20 residues long. For the CDR3, the DNA is TGCAGCGTTGAAGATATCATGGGGGGGCAGTCCCATGGCTGGGCCAACGTCCTGACTTTC. It yields the protein CSVEDIMGGQSHGWANVLTF. Full variable domain (remainder filled in from reference TRBV29-1 and TRBJ2-6): SAVISQKPSRDICQRGTSLTIQCQVDSQVTMMFWYRQQPGQSLTLIATANQGSEATYESGFVIDKFPISRPNLTFSTLTVSNMSPEDSSIYLCSVEDIMGGQSHGWANVLTFGAGSRLTVL.

This clone was seen more than once but under ten times. DNA for the CDR3: TGTGCCTGGAGACGACAGGGATCAGATACGCAGTATTTT. This encodes CAWRRQGSDTQYF. The chain is built from TRBV30 and TRBJ2-3; 7 nucleotides agree with TRBD1. V shed 3 bases and J 4 bases; nucleotides not matched to a gene: 4. Per germline, CDR1 GTSNPN and CDR2 SVGIG (reference sequence). The CDR3 is made up of 13 amino acids.

The table lists this clone with a few counts. The chain employs TRBV14 and TRBJ2-3, with a tentative D call TRBD2 (6 bases). The CDR3 has 15 amino acids. Trimming removed 3 bases at V and 0 bases at J, with 10 bases between. In germline, CDR1 is SGHDN, CDR2 FVKESK. The CDR3 DNA sequence: TGTGCCAGCAGCCACCTAGCGTTCAGCACAGATACGCAGTATTTT. Encoded protein: CASSHLAFSTDTQYF.

V gene TRBV18 combines with J gene TRBJ2-1; weak D call: TRBD1 (6 bases). Germline V gives CDR1 KGHSH, CDR2 LQKENI. Between the trimmed V and J ends, which lost 4 bases and 3 bases, there was a span of 16 bases. The CDR3 extends over 16 amino acids. The CDR3 DNA sequence: TGTGCCAGCTCACACCTATGGGAACAGGGCTACAATGAGCAGTTCTTC. Protein product: CASSHLWEQGYNEQFF.

The gene calls are TRBV27 and TRBJ2-7, with 8 nucleotides matching TRBD2. CDR3 length equals 15 residues. V was pared by 2 bases and J by 0 bases, with 3 bases of the junction left unmatched. Germline V gene sequence: CDR1 MNHEY, CDR2 SMNVEV (reference sequence). For the CDR3, the DNA is TGTGCCAGCAGTTTAAAGGGGACTAGCTCCTACGAGCAGTACTTC. Its protein is CASSLKGTSSYEQYF.

This clone was observed a handful of times. The CDR3 DNA sequence: TGTGCCAGCAGCGTAGCAAGCGGCACCTACAATGAGCAGTTCTTC. Amino acids: CASSVASGTYNEQFF. The genes are TRBV9 and TRBJ2-1, with a possible D match to TRBD2 (5 bases). There are 15 residues in the CDR3. The V and J ends lost 0 bases and 2 bases respectively, with 9 bases between them. Germline assignment: CDR1 SGDLS and CDR2 YYNGEE.

As regards this clone: Other nucleotide sequences from this sample produce the same CDR3. V and J are TRBV18 and TRBJ2-7, with TRBD2 as a possible D gene (6 bases). CDR1 is KGHSH and CDR2 is LQKENI in the germline V gene. The CDR3 runs to 12 residues. V lost 0 bases and J 6 bases, leaving 6 bases between the germline ends. The CDR3: CASSPPGGEQYF. The DNA of the CDR3 is TGTGCCAGCTCACCACCCGGGGGCGAGCAGTACTTC. Supplemented by reference TRBV18 and TRBJ2-7, the full variable domain reads NAGVMQNPRHLVRRRGQEARLRCSPMKGHSHVYWYRQLPEEGLKFMVYLQKENIIDESGMPKERFSAEFPKEGPSILRIQQVVRGDSAAYFCASSPPGGEQYFGPGTRLTVT.

This sequence joins TRBV6-6 and TRBJ2-3; 8 nucleotides agree with TRBD2. CDR1 and CDR2 (germline): MNHNY, SVGAGI (reference sequence). With 6 bases clipped from V and 3 bases from J, the junction kept 11 bases outside the gene matches. The CDR3 has 16 amino acids. CDR3 DNA sequence: TGTGCCAGCAGGAGAAGCGGGGGCGGAATGACAGATACGCAGTATTTT. As protein: CASRRSGGGMTDTQYF.

The chain couples TRBV6-6 to TRBJ2-7; D is possibly TRBD2 (6 bases). The CDR3 consists of 12 residues. V was shortened by 4 bases and J by 6 bases, with 10 bases between the two germline ends. The germline gives CDR1 MNHNY, CDR2 SVGAGI (reference sequence). The CDR3 coding sequence is TGTGCCAGCAGTTTACTAGCACCCGAGCAGTACTTC. This gives the protein CASSLLAPEQYF.

The chain employs TRBV6-5 and TRBJ1-3; 8 positions match TRBD1. This CDR3 region has 12 residues. Trimming at V came to 6 bases and at J to 8 bases, leaving 3 bases not matched to a gene. Germline V gene sequence: CDR1 MNHEY, CDR2 SVGAGI. The CDR3 DNA is TGTGCCAGCAGCCGACAGGGGCACACCATATATTTT. It specifies CASSRQGHTIYF.

This clone has more than one count but fewer than ten. The gene calls are TRBV19 and TRBJ1-1; no definite D call. CDR1 is LNHDA, CDR2 SQIVND, per germline (reference sequence). The CDR3 runs 14 residues. V lost 7 bases and J 1 base, leaving 13 bases between the germline ends. Here the CDR3 DNA reads TGTGCCAGTATCCCACTCCGAGGGAACACTGAAGCTTTCTTT. Encoded protein: CASIPLRGNTEAFF.

The table lists this clone with a few counts. This rearrangement joins TRBV4-3 to TRBJ1-2; D unresolved. The germline gives CDR1 LGHNA, CDR2 YSLEER. V lost 0 bases and J lost 4, with 12 bases in between. CDR3 length equals 15 residues. CDR3 nucleotide sequence: TGCGCCAGCAGCCAAGACGCCCAAATTCCCTATGGCTACACCTTC. Protein sequence: CASSQDAQIPYGYTF.

The chain recombines TRBV9 with TRBJ1-5; the D gene is possibly TRBD1 (5 bases). The CDR3 has 14 residues. The germline V gene has CDR1 SGDLS and CDR2 YYNGEE. V was clipped by 7 bases and J by 2 bases, with 13 bases between them. CDR3 residues: CASLFQGGNQPQHF. For the CDR3, the DNA is TGTGCCAGCCTCTTCCAGGGAGGCAATCAGCCCCAGCATTTT.

This clone was recorded a few times. V gene TRBV30 combines with J gene TRBJ2-7; D perhaps matches TRBD1 (7 bases). V lost 5 bases and J lost 3, with 20 bases in between. CDR3 length: 15 residues. CDR1 and CDR2 (germline): GTSNPN, SVGIG (reference sequence). The CDR3 loop reads CAWGRKGGGVYEQYF. DNA of the CDR3: TGTGCCTGGGGCAGGAAAGGAGGGGGCGTCTACGAGCAGTACTTC.

The chain couples TRBV30 to TRBJ1-2; D might be TRBD1 (5 bases). This CDR3 region has 14 residues. Germline lookup yields CDR1 GTSNPN and CDR2 SVGIG (reference sequence). V was trimmed by 4 bases and J by 4 bases, leaving 16 bases between them. CDR3 coding DNA: TGTGCCTGGACTCCAGGGCTCTTTACCTATGGCTACACCTTC. It specifies CAWTPGLFTYGYTF.

This chain joins TRBV6-6 and TRBJ2-5; tentatively, D is TRBD2 (5 bases). The CDR3 extends over 14 amino acids. V gave up 3 bases and J gave up 2 bases, with 10 bases separating them. The germline CDR1 and CDR2 sequences are MNHNY and SVGAGI (reference sequence). The CDR3 DNA is TGTGCCAGCAGTTATCTAGCTATTCAAGAGACCCAGTACTTC. Encoded protein: CASSYLAIQETQYF.

This clone occurred a few times. This chain uses TRBV4-3 with TRBJ1-1; D uncertain. CDR1 and CDR2 from the germline V gene are LGHNA and YSLEER. The CDR3 extends over 16 amino acids. The germline V and J ends were trimmed by 1 base and 2 bases, with 14 bases remaining between them. The CDR3 loop reads CASSQVGGSPNTEAFF. For the CDR3, the DNA is TGCGCCAGCAGCCAAGTTGGTGGAAGTCCAAACACTGAAGCTTTCTTT.

The V and J genes are TRBV5-1 and TRBJ1-4; 7 nucleotides match TRBD1. CDR1 is SGHRS, CDR2 YFSETQ, per germline. The V segment lost 4 bases and the J segment 4 bases; nucleotides outside the gene matches: 7. The CDR3 spans 15 residues. The CDR3 loop is CASSPGTVDNEKLFF. The CDR3 region has the DNA TGCGCCAGCAGCCCTGGGACAGTAGATAATGAAAAACTGTTTTTT.

Only a few counts were recorded for this clone. The rearrangement uses TRBV29-1 and TRBJ1-4; 7 positions agree with TRBD1. This CDR3 is built from 16 residues. The V gene end was trimmed by 4 bases and the J gene end by 5 bases; junction bases not matched to a gene: 13. Germline loops: CDR1 SQVTM, CDR2 ANQGSEA. The CDR3 spells CSVGGDSKEPNEKLFF. CDR3 DNA: TGCAGCGTTGGAGGGGACAGTAAGGAACCGAATGAAAAACTGTTTTTT.

This clone was picked up a small number of times. Within the sample, other DNA sequences also encode this same CDR3. The CDR3 DNA follows: TGTGCCATCGGGCGCCTGAACACTGAAGCTTTCTTT. It codes for CAIGRLNTEAFF. V usage is TRBV10-3 and J usage is TRBJ1-1; no clear D gene. The CDR3 has 12 amino acids. Germline V lookup: CDR1 ENHRY, CDR2 SYGVKD. Trimming left V 8 bases short and J 0 bases short, with 7 bases between.

To note about this clone: Other nucleotide sequences from this sample produce the same CDR3. V usage is TRBV30 and J usage is TRBJ1-1; a possible D gene is TRBD1 (5 bases). There are 14 residues in the CDR3. Trimming took off 0 bases at V and 2 bases at J, with 10 bases between the two ends. CDR1 and CDR2 from the germline V gene are GTSNPN and SVGIG (reference sequence). CDR3 DNA: TGTGCCTGGAGTGTCTCGGGACCTAACACTGAAGCTTTCTTT. As protein: CAWSVSGPNTEAFF.

There are a few counts of this clone. One junction end does not reproduce the germline sequence, and a read error may be involved. The V gene is TRBV7-7, the J gene TRBJ2-1; perhaps TRBD1 as D (6 bases). The germline gives CDR1 SSHAT, CDR2 FNYEAQ (reference sequence). CDR3 size: 16 residues. Here the CDR3 reads CASSLEGTPAYNEQFF. The CDR3 bases are TGTGCTAGCAGCTTAGAGGGGACACCCGCCTACAATGAGCAGTTCTTC.

The sample holds a few counts of this clone. Different DNA sequences within this sample yield the same CDR3. The CDR3 DNA reads TGTGCCAGCAGTTACAACAATGAGCAGTTCTTC. Encoded protein: CASSYNNEQFF. The V call is TRBV6-5, the J call TRBJ2-1, with D unclear. The V end lost 2 bases, the J end lost 5 bases, and 1 base lay between the germline ends. The CDR3 is made up of 11 amino acids. Germline assignment: CDR1 MNHEY and CDR2 SVGAGI.

This clone appeared a few times. Other DNA sequences from this sample encode an identical CDR3 as well. The chain combines TRBV30 with TRBJ1-5; maybe TRBD1 (6 bases). This CDR3 is built from 14 residues. Deletions cut 2 bases from V and 1 base from J, with 9 bases between. CDR1 and CDR2 (germline): GTSNPN, SVGIG (reference sequence). CDR3 DNA sequence: TGTGCCTGGAGTCCCGGACAGAGCAATCAGCCCCAGCATTTT. Its translation: CAWSPGQSNQPQHF.

This clone was seen more than once but under ten times. The gene calls are TRBV7-9 and TRBJ1-2, with unresolved D. Germline V gives CDR1 SEHNR, CDR2 FQNEAQ (reference sequence). The germline V and J ends were trimmed by 5 bases and 2 bases, with 9 bases remaining between them. This CDR3 contains 13 residues. CDR3 nucleotide sequence: TGTGCCAGCAGCGTAGGGTCCAACTATGGCTACACCTTC. Protein: CASSVGSNYGYTF.